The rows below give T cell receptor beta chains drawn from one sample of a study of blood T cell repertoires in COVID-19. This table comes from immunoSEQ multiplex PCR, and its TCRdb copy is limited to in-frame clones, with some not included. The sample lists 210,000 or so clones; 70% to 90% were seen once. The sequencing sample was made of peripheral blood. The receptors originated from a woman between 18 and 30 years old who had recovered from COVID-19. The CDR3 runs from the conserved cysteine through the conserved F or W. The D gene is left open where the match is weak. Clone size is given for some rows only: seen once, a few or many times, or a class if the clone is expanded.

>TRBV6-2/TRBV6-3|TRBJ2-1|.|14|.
TGTGCCAGCATCCCGGAGGCTCTGGGGAATGAGCAGTTCTTC
CASIPEALGNEQFF
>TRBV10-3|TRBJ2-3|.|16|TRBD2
TGTGCCATCAGTGCTAGCGGGAGGGCCGTGGGAGATACGCAGTATTTT
CAISASGRAVGDTQYF
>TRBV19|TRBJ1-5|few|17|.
TGTGCCAGTAGTATGGGGGGAAGGGTGTTGGGCAATCAGCCCCAGCATTTT
CASSMGGRVLGNQPQHF
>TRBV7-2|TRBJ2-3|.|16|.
TGTGCCAGCAGCTTAGCTTCACAGGGAGTAAGAGATACGCAGTATTTT
CASSLASQGVRDTQYF
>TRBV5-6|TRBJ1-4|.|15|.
TGTGCCAGCAGCTTATCGGAGGGAACTAATGAAAAACTGTTTTTT
CASSLSEGTNEKLFF
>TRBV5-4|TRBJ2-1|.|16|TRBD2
TGTGCCAGCAGCTTGGGGCCAGCGGGAGTTAGTAATGAGCAGTTCTTC
CASSLGPAGVSNEQFF
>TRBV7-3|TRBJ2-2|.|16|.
TGTGCCAGCAGCCTGTCCGGGACTCTGAACACCGGGGAGCTGTTTTTT
CASSLSGTLNTGELFF
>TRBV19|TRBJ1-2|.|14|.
TGTGCCAGTAGTAACCCTCCTACTAACTATGGCTACACCTTC
CASSNPPTNYGYTF
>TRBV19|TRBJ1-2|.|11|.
TGTGCCAGTATTAAGGGGAATGGCTACACCTTC
CASIKGNGYTF
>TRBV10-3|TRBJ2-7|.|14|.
TGTGCCATCAGTGAGTCCCAAGGAGGCTATGAGCAGTACTTC
CAISESQGGYEQYF
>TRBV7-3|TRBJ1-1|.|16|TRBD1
TGTGCCAGCAGCTCCCTTGGACAGGGAGGGAACACTGAAGCTTTCTTT
CASSSLGQGGNTEAFF
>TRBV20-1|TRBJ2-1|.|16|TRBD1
TGCAGTGCTAGTCCGAGGCCGGGACAGGGCCTCAATGAGCAGTTCTTC
CSASPRPGQGLNEQFF
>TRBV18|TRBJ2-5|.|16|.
TGTGCCAGCTCACCACCGGCACAGCTGGTTGGGGAGACCCAGTACTTC
CASSPPAQLVGETQYF
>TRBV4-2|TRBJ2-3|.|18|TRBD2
TGTGCCAGCAGCCAATTGGGGCTAGCGGGTCTCAACACAGATACGCAGTATTTT
CASSQLGLAGLNTDTQYF
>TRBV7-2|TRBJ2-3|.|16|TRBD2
TGTGCCAGCAGCTTCTTTGGGGGAGGGCCGACAGATACGCAGTATTTT
CASSFFGGGPTDTQYF
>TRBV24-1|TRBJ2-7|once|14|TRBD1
TGTGCCACCAGTGGTAGGGACAGGGGGAGCGAGCAGTACTTC
CATSGRDRGSEQYF
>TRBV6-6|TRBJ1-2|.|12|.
TGTGCCAGCAGTTTAGATTCCTATGGCTACACCTTC
CASSLDSYGYTF
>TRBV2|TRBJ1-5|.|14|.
TGTGCCAGCAGTCGGGCCAGGGACAATCAGCCCCAGCATTTT
CASSRARDNQPQHF
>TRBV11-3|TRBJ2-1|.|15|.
TGTGCCAGCAGCTTCATAGGGGCGGTCTACAATGAGCAGTTCTTC
CASSFIGAVYNEQFF
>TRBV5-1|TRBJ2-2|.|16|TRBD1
TGCGCCAGCAGCTTCATGGGACAGGGGGGAACCGGGGAGCTGTTTTTT
CASSFMGQGGTGELFF
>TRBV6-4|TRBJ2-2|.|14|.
TGTGCCAGCAGTGACGAAGGGAGCACCGGGGAGCTGTTTTTT
CASSDEGSTGELFF
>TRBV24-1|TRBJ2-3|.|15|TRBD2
TGTGCCACCAGTGATCCAGCGGGAGATGGAGATACGCAGTATTTT
CATSDPAGDGDTQYF
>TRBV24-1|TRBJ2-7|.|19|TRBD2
TGTGCCACCAGTGGTCACAGGGAACCAGCCGGGACTAGCGACTACGAGCAGTACTTC
CATSGHREPAGTSDYEQYF
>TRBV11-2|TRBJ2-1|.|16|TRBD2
TGTGCCAGCAGCTTAGCGACTAGCGGTTTCTACAATGAGCAGTTCTTC
CASSLATSGFYNEQFF
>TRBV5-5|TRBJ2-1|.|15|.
TGTGCCAGCAGCTGGGACACCGTAAAATACAATGAGCAGTTCTTC
CASSWDTVKYNEQFF
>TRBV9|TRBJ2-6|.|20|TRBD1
TGTGCCAGCAGCGTAGCTCGTTCCGGGACAGGGGTATCTGGGGCCAACGTCCTGACTTTC
CASSVARSGTGVSGANVLTF
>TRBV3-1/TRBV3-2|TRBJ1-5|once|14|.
TGTGCCAGCAGCCAGCAGGGCTACAATCAGCCCCAGCATTTT
CASSQQGYNQPQHF
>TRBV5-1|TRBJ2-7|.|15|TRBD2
TGCGCCAGCAGCGTATCCGGGACTAGCGGCTACGAGCAGTACTTC
CASSVSGTSGYEQYF
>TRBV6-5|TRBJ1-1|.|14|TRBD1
TGTGCCAGCAGTTGGGACGACAGGGACCCTGAAGCTTTCTTT
CASSWDDRDPEAFF
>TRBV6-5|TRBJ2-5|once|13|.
TGTGCCAGCAGTCGGACATTCCAAGAGACCCAGTACTTC
CASSRTFQETQYF
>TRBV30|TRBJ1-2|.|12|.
TGTGCCTGGAGTCGACAGTCAGGCGGCTACACCTTC
CAWSRQSGGYTF
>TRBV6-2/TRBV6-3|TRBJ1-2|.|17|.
TGTGCCAGCAGTCCCACCAACCCCCCCCGGGGGGCGCAAGGCTACACCTTC
CASSPTNPPRGAQGYTF
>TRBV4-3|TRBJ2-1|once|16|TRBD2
TGCGCCAGCAGCCCCTCAAAGCGGGAGGGCCACAATGAGCAGTTCTTC
CASSPSKREGHNEQFF
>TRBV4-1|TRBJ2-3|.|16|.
TGCGCCAGCAGCCAAGATCCCGCAGGGAGCACAGATACGCAGTATTTT
CASSQDPAGSTDTQYF
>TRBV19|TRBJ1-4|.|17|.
TGTGCCAGCAGAGAGCTCCTCAGGGGTCGGAGGATCGAAAAACTGTTTTTT
CASRELLRGRRIEKLFF
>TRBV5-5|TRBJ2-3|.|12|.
TGTGCCAGCAGCCCGGGTACAGATACGCAGTATTTT
CASSPGTDTQYF
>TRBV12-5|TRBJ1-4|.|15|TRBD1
TGTGCTAGTGGTTTGGTCGGGACAGAGAATGAAAAACTGTTTTTT
CASGLVGTENEKLFF
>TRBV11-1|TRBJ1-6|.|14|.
TGTGCCAGCAGCTTCAGAGGGAATAATTCACCCCTCCACTTT
CASSFRGNNSPLHF
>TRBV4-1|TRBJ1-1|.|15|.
TGCGCCAGCAGCCAGTGGGACACTATGAACACTGAAGCTTTCTTT
CASSQWDTMNTEAFF
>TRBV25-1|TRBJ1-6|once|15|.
TGTGCCAGCAGTCTATCGGGGATTTATAATTCACCCCTCCACTTT
CASSLSGIYNSPLHF
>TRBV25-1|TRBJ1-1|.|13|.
TGTGCCAGCAGTGAAAGCAAGAACACTGAAGCTTTCTTT
CASSESKNTEAFF
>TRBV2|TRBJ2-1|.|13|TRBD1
TGTGCAACAGGGGTGAGGTCCTACAATGAGCAGTTCTTC
CATGVRSYNEQFF
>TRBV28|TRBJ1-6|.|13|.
TGTGCCAGCAGTTTAGGGGCGCGATCACCCCTCCACTTT
CASSLGARSPLHF
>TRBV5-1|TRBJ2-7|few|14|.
TGCGCCAGCAGCTTGGACGGGATCTACTACGAGCAGTACTTC
CASSLDGIYYEQYF
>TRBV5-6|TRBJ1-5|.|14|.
TGTGCCAGCAGCTTGGCCGGTGGTGGTCAGCCCCAGCATTTT
CASSLAGGGQPQHF
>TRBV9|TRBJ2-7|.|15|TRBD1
TGTGCCAGCAGCGTAGGGACAGGGGTCACCTACGAGCAGTACTTC
CASSVGTGVTYEQYF
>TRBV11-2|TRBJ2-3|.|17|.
TGTGCCAGCAGCTTAGGGTATCGGCAGCGGGTCACAGATACGCAGTATTTT
CASSLGYRQRVTDTQYF
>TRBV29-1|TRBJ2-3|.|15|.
TGCAGCGTCAACCTTGACTGGCCTAGCACAGATACGCAGTATTTT
CSVNLDWPSTDTQYF
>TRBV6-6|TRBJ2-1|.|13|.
TGTGCCAGCAGCCCCGCAGCTAGCAATGAGCAGTTCTTC
CASSPAASNEQFF
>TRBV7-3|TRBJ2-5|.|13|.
TGTGCCAGCAGCTTTGACACACAAGAGACCCAGTACTTC
CASSFDTQETQYF
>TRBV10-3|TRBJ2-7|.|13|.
TGTGCCATCAGTGAGTCAGCGCCCTACGAGCAGTACTTC
CAISESAPYEQYF
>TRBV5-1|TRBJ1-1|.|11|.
TGCGCCAGCAGCTTAACGGGGGAGGCTTTCTTT
CASSLTGEAFF
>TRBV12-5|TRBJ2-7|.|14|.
TGTGCTAGTGGTTTTGGGAGCGCCGCCTACGAGCAGTACTTC
CASGFGSAAYEQYF
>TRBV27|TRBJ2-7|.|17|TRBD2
TGTGCCAGCAGTCCGGGACTAGCGGGACCTAACGCCTACGAGCAGTACTTC
CASSPGLAGPNAYEQYF
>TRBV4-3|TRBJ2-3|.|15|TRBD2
TGCGCCAGCAGCCAAGAGTGGCGGGAGAAGGTGACGCAGTATTTT
CASSQEWREKVTQYF